A selection of T cell receptor beta chains follows, all from one sample in a study of cytomegalovirus exposure and HLA in healthy donors. Clones were read by immunoSEQ multiplex PCR, and TCRdb kept only the in-frame ones, dropping some. Among some 180,000 clones, roughly 87% were seen once, and the ten largest hold about 0.21%. Material for sequencing was PBMCs. Receptor source: a girl under three years old in good health and CMV-seronegative. The CDR3 runs from the conserved cysteine through the conserved F or W. D genes are given only for firm matches. Clone sizes are given selectively: once, few, many, or a class where the clone is expanded.

V,D,size,J,CDR3,DNA
TRBV7-3,TRBD1,NA,TRBJ2-1,CASSLPTRDSTYSYNEQFF,TGTGCCAGCAGCCTACCCACCCGGGACAGTACTTACTCCTACAATGAGCAGTTCTTC
TRBV19,TRBD1,once,TRBJ2-5,CASSIIRDRGRETQYF,TGTGCCAGTAGTATAATCCGGGACAGGGGGCGGGAGACCCAGTACTTC
TRBV11-2,TRBD1,NA,TRBJ1-2,CAIRQPGGGYTF,TGTGCCATCCGACAGCCAGGGGGTGGCTACACCTTC
TRBV30,TRBD1,NA,TRBJ1-2,CAWRVRDRENYGYTF,TGTGCCTGGAGGGTCCGGGACAGGGAGAACTATGGCTACACCTTC
TRBV6-1,TRBD1,few,TRBJ1-4,CASSDLLDRGGEKLFF,TGTGCCAGCAGTGACCTACTGGACAGGGGAGGGGAAAAACTGTTTTTT
TRBV6-1,TRBD1,NA,TRBJ1-2,CASNQGQVFHGYTF,TGTGCCAGCAATCAGGGACAGGTATTCCATGGCTACACCTTC
TRBV4-2,NA,NA,TRBJ2-1,CASSQGGGYNEQFF,TGTGCCAGCAGCCAAGGAGGGGGATACAATGAGCAGTTCTTC
TRBV5-1,TRBD2,NA,TRBJ2-1,CASSLLGTSNNEQFF,TGCGCCAGCAGCTTGTTAGGGACTAGTAACAATGAGCAGTTCTTC
TRBV18,TRBD1,once,TRBJ2-1,CASSPGQEDEQFF,TGTGCCAGCTCACCGGGACAGGAGGATGAGCAGTTCTTC
TRBV5-1,NA,NA,TRBJ2-1,CASITGPYKESSYNEQFF,TGCGCCAGCATAACAGGGCCCTATAAGGAGAGCTCCTACAATGAGCAGTTCTTC